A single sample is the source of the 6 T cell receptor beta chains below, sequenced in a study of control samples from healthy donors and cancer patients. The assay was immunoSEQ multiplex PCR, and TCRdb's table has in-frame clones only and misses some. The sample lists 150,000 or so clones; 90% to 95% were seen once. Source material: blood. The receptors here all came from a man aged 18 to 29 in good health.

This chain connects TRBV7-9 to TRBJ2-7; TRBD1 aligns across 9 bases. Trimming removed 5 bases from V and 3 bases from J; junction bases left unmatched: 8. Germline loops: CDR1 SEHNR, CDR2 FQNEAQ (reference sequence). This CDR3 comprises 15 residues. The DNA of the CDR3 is TGTGCCAGCAGCCCACCGGACAGGGGATTCTACGAGCAGTACTTC. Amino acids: CASSPPDRGFYEQYF.

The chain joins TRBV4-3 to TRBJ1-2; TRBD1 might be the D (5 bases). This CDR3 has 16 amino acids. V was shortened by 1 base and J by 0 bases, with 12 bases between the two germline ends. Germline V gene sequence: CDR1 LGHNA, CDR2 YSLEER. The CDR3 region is CASSQALTVTNYGYTF. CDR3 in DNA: TGCGCCAGCAGCCAAGCGTTGACAGTAACTAACTATGGCTACACCTTC.

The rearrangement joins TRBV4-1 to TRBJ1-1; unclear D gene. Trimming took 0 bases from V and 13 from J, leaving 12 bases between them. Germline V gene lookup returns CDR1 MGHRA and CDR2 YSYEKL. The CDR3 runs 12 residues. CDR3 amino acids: CASSQEGRMVFF. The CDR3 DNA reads TGCGCCAGCAGCCAAGAGGGCAGGATGGTTTTCTTT.

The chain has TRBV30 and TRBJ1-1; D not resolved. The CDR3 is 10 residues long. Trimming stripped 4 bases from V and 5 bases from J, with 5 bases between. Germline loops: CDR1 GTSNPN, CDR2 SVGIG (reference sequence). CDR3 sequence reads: CAWKVTEAFF. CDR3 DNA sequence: TGTGCCTGGAAGGTGACTGAAGCTTTCTTT.

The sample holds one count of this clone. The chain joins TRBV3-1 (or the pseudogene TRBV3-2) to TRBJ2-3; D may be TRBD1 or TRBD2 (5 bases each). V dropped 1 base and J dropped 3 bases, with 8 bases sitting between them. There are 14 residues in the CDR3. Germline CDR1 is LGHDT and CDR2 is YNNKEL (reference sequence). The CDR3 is CASSQARGTDTQYF. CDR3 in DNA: TGTGCCAGCAGCCAAGCGAGGGGAACAGATACGCAGTATTTT.

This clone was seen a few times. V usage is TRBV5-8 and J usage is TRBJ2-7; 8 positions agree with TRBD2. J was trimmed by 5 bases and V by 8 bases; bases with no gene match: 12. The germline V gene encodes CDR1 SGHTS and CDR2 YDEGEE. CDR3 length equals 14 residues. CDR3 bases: TGTGCCAGTCTTCGAGTAGCGGGAATACACGAGCAGTACTTC. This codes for CASLRVAGIHEQYF.